Listed here are 23 T cell receptor beta chains from one sample, sequenced in a study of blood T cell repertoires in COVID-19. Sequencing was performed with immunoSEQ multiplex PCR; in TCRdb, only in-frame clones are kept and a portion is missing. This table holds roughly 180,000 clones, 85% to 95% found once. The sample consisted of peripheral blood. Receptor source: a man aged 25 to 45 with COVID-19, enrolled during active disease.

This rearrangement joins TRBV6-5 to TRBJ2-3; perhaps TRBD2 as D (5 bases). There are 16 residues in the CDR3. CDR1 is MNHEY, CDR2 SVGAGI, per germline. Trimming removed 2 bases at V and 1 base at J, with 13 bases between. CDR3 protein: CASSYLFSRGTDTQYF. The CDR3 DNA follows: TGTGCCAGCAGTTACCTATTCTCGCGGGGCACAGATACGCAGTATTTT.

The chain is built from TRBV19 and TRBJ1-1; the D gene is possibly TRBD1 (6 bases). The CDR3 has 14 residues. Looked up from germline, CDR1 is LNHDA and CDR2 is SQIVND (reference sequence). V was trimmed by 4 bases and J by 3 bases, leaving 12 bases between them. CDR3 sequence reads: CASSTQGLDTEAFF. The CDR3 coding sequence is TGTGCCAGTAGTACACAGGGCCTCGACACTGAAGCTTTCTTT.

The chain has TRBV25-1 and TRBJ2-1; 9 bases match TRBD1. The CDR3 consists of 13 residues. Trimming took 8 bases from V and 4 from J; bases not matched to a gene: 3. From germline, CDR1 is MGHDK and CDR2 SYGVNS. For the CDR3, the DNA is TGTGCCAGCCGGGGACAGGGATACAATGAGCAGTTCTTC. The encoded protein is CASRGQGYNEQFF.

The genes are TRBV19 and TRBJ1-5; D not resolved. Germline values: CDR1 LNHDA, CDR2 SQIVND (reference sequence). Deletions cut 7 bases from V and 2 bases from J, with 12 bases between. This CDR3 has 14 residues. CDR3 amino acids: CASTYVGGNQPQHF. The CDR3 nucleotides read TGTGCCAGTACCTACGTCGGTGGCAATCAGCCCCAGCATTTT.

In its sample, this clone was seen once. The chain uses TRBV6-5 and TRBJ2-1; 9 bases match TRBD2. Trimming took 2 bases from V and 8 from J; bases not matched to a gene: 7. The CDR3 length is 15 residues. Germline-derived CDR1 and CDR2 are MNHEY and SVGAGI. CDR3 sequence (DNA): TGTGCCAGCAGTTACGCTAGCGGGGCTCTCGATGAGCAGTTCTTC. This translates into CASSYASGALDEQFF.

This rearrangement joins TRBV2 to TRBJ2-7; D may be TRBD2 (6 bases). The germline V and J ends were trimmed by 3 bases and 7 bases, with 19 bases remaining between them. The CDR3 consists of 15 residues. Germline V gene sequence: CDR1 SNHLY, CDR2 FYNNEI. CDR3: CASSDGGSWGGEQYF. DNA of the CDR3: TGTGCCAGCAGTGATGGGGGGTCGTGGGGAGGTGAGCAGTACTTC. Full variable domain (outside the CDR3, taken from reference TRBV2 and TRBJ2-7): EPEVTQTPSHQVTQMGQEVILRCVPISNHLYFYWYRQILGQKVEFLVSFYNNEISEKSEIFDDQFSVERPDGSNFTLKIRSTKLEDSAMYFCASSDGGSWGGEQYFGPGTRLTVT.

In regard to this clone: An end of the junction does not agree with germline; a read error may underlie this. V gene TRBV27 combines with J gene TRBJ2-7, with no clear D. Germline CDR1 MNHEY, CDR2 SMNVEV (reference sequence). The CDR3 has 11 residues. DNA for the CDR3: TGTGCCAGCAGTATATCCGGCGAGCAGTACTTC. Protein product: CASSISGEQYF.

The chain is built from TRBV2 and TRBJ2-5; D is perhaps TRBD2 (6 bases). V lost 5 bases to trimming and J lost 1 base, with 8 bases between them. Germline CDR1 SNHLY, CDR2 FYNNEI. This CDR3 has 13 residues. DNA of the CDR3: TGTGCCAGCAGTCGGGGGAGCCAAGAGACCCAGTACTTC. It translates to CASSRGSQETQYF.

V usage is TRBV6-5 and J usage is TRBJ1-1, with unresolved D. Deletions cut 8 bases from V and 1 base from J, with 14 bases between. Germline V lookup: CDR1 MNHEY, CDR2 SVGAGI. CDR3 length: 14 amino acids. Here the CDR3 reads CASLATMRNTEAFF. The CDR3, as DNA: TGTGCCAGCTTAGCCACCATGCGGAACACTGAAGCTTTCTTT.

A note on this clone: Different DNA sequences within this sample yield the same CDR3. This chain links TRBV6-5 with TRBJ1-6; TRBD1 might be the D (6 bases). The CDR3 covers 14 residues. Germline values: CDR1 MNHEY, CDR2 SVGAGI. V was pared by 2 bases and J by 7 bases, with 9 bases between. CDR3 DNA: TGTGCCAGCAGTTACGGGCAGGGGAATTCACCCCTCCACTTT. It encodes CASSYGQGNSPLHF.

This rearrangement joins TRBV4-2 to TRBJ2-5; 9 bases are shared with TRBD1. The germline gives CDR1 LGHNA, CDR2 YNFKEQ. The CDR3 contains 17 residues. V gave up 2 bases and J gave up 5 bases; unmatched junction bases: 12. CDR3 DNA: TGTGCCAGCAGCCAACTTAACAGGGGGCTAGCCCGGGAGACCCAGTACTTC. Translated, it gives CASSQLNRGLARETQYF.

The genes are TRBV9 and TRBJ1-3; perhaps TRBD1 as D (5 bases). Germline V gives CDR1 SGDLS, CDR2 YYNGEE. The V and J ends lost 0 bases and 3 bases respectively, with 10 bases between them. CDR3 length: 15 amino acids. The CDR3 is CASSVAQGLGNTIYF. Written as DNA, the CDR3 is TGTGCCAGCAGCGTAGCTCAGGGCCTTGGAAACACCATATATTTT. The complete variable domain, with remaining parts taken from reference TRBV9 and TRBJ1-3, reads DSGVTQTPKHLITATGQRVTLRCSPRSGDLSVYWYQQSLDQGLQFLIQYYNGEERAKGNILERFSAQQFPDLHSELNLSSLELGDSALYFCASSVAQGLGNTIYFGEGSWLTVV.

V and J are TRBV5-1 and TRBJ2-1; 13 bases are a match to TRBD2. V lost 4 bases to trimming and J lost 2 bases; unmatched junction nucleotides: 12. The CDR3 covers 19 residues. CDR1 and CDR2 from the germline V gene are SGHRS and YFSETQ. The CDR3 sequence is CASSGSRTSGGTTYNEQFF. The CDR3 DNA reads TGCGCCAGCAGCGGATCTCGGACTAGCGGGGGTACCACCTACAATGAGCAGTTCTTC.

This clone has only one observation. This chain uses TRBV7-9 with TRBJ2-7; TRBD1 matches at 10 bases. Trimming took 1 base from V and 4 from J; bases not matched to a gene: 10. CDR1 is SEHNR and CDR2 is FQNEAQ in the germline V gene (reference sequence). The CDR3 has 17 residues. CDR3 sequence reads: CASSLVGPRDRGYEQYF. The CDR3 DNA follows: TGTGCCAGCAGCTTAGTTGGCCCCCGGGACAGGGGTTACGAGCAGTACTTC. Together with reference TRBV7-9 and TRBJ2-7, the CDR3 gives the full variable domain: DTGVSQNPRHKITKRGQNVTFRCDPISEHNRLYWYRQTLGQGPEFLTYFQNEAQLEKSRLLSDRFSAERPKGSFSTLEIQRTEQGDSAMYLCASSLVGPRDRGYEQYFGPGTRLTVT.

This clone was observed once. The chain joins TRBV5-1 to TRBJ2-3; TRBD2 might be the D (6 bases). The germline gives CDR1 SGHRS, CDR2 YFSETQ. Trimming removed 3 bases from V and 2 bases from J, with 22 bases in between. The CDR3 loop spans 18 amino acids. CDR3 bases: TGCGCCAGCAGCTCGGGACGAGGGATAGCGGAGATCACAGATACGCAGTATTTT. Amino acid sequence: CASSSGRGIAEITDTQYF.

This sequence joins TRBV18 and TRBJ1-2, with D possibly matching TRBD1 (5 bases). V shed 6 bases and J shed 13 bases, with 24 bases lying between them. Germline CDR1 is KGHSH and CDR2 is LQKENI. The CDR3 runs to 14 residues. CDR3 protein: CASSADGGLLRGTF. In DNA, the CDR3 is TGTGCCAGCTCCGCTGATGGGGGACTCCTGCGGGGCACCTTC. The whole variable domain, remainder taken from reference TRBV18 and TRBJ1-2, is NAGVMQNPRHLVRRRGQEARLRCSPMKGHSHVYWYRQLPEEGLKFMVYLQKENIIDESGMPKERFSAEFPKEGPSILRIQQVVRGDSAAYFCASSADGGLLRGTFGSGTRLTVV.

The rearrangement links TRBV20-1 to TRBJ1-2; TRBD1 is a possible D gene (5 bases). V gave up 3 bases and J gave up 7 bases, with 9 bases separating them. The V gene's germline CDR1 is DFQATT and CDR2 SNEGSKA (reference sequence). The CDR3 covers 11 residues. The CDR3 protein is CSARDDSGYTF. The CDR3 nucleotides are TGCAGTGCTAGGGATGACAGTGGCTACACCTTC.

V gene TRBV7-9 combines with J gene TRBJ2-5; unclear D gene. Per germline, CDR1 SEHNR and CDR2 FQNEAQ (reference sequence). The CDR3 is made up of 13 amino acids. Between the trimmed V and J ends, which lost 10 bases and 2 bases, there was a span of 14 bases. In DNA form, the CDR3 reads TGTGCCACCGCGAAAGCGCAGCAAGAGACCCAGTACTTC. It specifies CATAKAQQETQYF.

The V and J genes are TRBV30 and TRBJ1-6; 10 bases fit TRBD1. The V gene's germline CDR1 is GTSNPN and CDR2 SVGIG (reference sequence). CDR3 size: 17 residues. The ends lost 3 bases at V and 7 bases at J; junction bases unmatched: 12. This chain's CDR3 is CAWRRARGQGKNSPLHF. The CDR3, as DNA: TGTGCCTGGAGAAGGGCAAGGGGACAGGGGAAAAATTCACCCCTCCACTTT.

V and J are TRBV9 and TRBJ2-7; 9 bases are a match to TRBD2. This CDR3 contains 15 residues. CDR1 is SGDLS and CDR2 is YYNGEE in the germline V gene. V gave up 0 bases and J gave up 1 base; unmatched junction bases: 2. This chain's CDR3 is CASSVGRGGSYEQYF. As DNA, the CDR3 is TGTGCCAGCAGCGTAGGGCGGGGGGGATCCTACGAGCAGTACTTC.

The rearrangement joins TRBV25-1 to TRBJ2-6; perhaps TRBD1 as D (5 bases). The CDR3 contains 13 residues. Per germline, CDR1 MGHDK and CDR2 SYGVNS. The V end lost 3 bases, the J end lost 13 bases, and 13 bases lay between the germline ends. The CDR3 nucleotides read TGTGCCAGCAGTGACAGGGCTAATGGTGTCCTGACTTTC. This encodes CASSDRANGVLTF.

In nucleotides, the CDR3 is TGCGCCAGCAGTTATGGACAGGCCACACTAGCGGGGGGATTGGGAATCAATGAGCAGTTCTTC. It specifies CASSYGQATLAGGLGINEQFF. The chain carries TRBV5-1 and TRBJ2-1; 12 bases line up with TRBD2. CDR1 SGHRS and CDR2 YFSETQ come from the germline V gene. V shed 5 bases, J shed 6 bases, and the junction held 24 bases outside the gene matches. The CDR3 is 21 amino acids.

V and J are TRBV19 and TRBJ1-2; possible D gene TRBD1, 5 bases. V was cut by 5 bases and J by 0 bases, with 13 bases left in between. The CDR3 runs 15 residues. CDR1 LNHDA and CDR2 SQIVND come from the germline V gene (reference sequence). As DNA, the CDR3 is TGTGCCAGTAGTTTCTCCGCAGGGTCTAACTATGGCTACACCTTC. It yields the protein CASSFSAGSNYGYTF. Together with reference TRBV19 and TRBJ1-2, the CDR3 gives the full variable domain: DGGITQSPKYLFRKEGQNVTLSCEQNLNHDAMYWYRQDPGQGLRLIYYSQIVNDFQKGDIAEGYSVSREKKESFPLTVTSAQKNPTAFYLCASSFSAGSNYGYTFGSGTRLTVV.